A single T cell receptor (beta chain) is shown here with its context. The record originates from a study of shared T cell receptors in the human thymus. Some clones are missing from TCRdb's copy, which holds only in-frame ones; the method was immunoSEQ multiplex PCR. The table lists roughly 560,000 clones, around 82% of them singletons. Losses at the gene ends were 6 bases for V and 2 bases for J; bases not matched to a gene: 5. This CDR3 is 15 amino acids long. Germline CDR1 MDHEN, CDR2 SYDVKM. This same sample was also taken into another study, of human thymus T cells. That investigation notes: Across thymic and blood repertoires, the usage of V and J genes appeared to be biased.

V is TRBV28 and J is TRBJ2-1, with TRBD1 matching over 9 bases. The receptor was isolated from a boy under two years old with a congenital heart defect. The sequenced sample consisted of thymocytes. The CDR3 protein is CASSYRGPPYNEQFF. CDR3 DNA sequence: TGTGCCAGCAGCTACAGGGGGCCCCCCTACAATGAGCAGTTCTTC.